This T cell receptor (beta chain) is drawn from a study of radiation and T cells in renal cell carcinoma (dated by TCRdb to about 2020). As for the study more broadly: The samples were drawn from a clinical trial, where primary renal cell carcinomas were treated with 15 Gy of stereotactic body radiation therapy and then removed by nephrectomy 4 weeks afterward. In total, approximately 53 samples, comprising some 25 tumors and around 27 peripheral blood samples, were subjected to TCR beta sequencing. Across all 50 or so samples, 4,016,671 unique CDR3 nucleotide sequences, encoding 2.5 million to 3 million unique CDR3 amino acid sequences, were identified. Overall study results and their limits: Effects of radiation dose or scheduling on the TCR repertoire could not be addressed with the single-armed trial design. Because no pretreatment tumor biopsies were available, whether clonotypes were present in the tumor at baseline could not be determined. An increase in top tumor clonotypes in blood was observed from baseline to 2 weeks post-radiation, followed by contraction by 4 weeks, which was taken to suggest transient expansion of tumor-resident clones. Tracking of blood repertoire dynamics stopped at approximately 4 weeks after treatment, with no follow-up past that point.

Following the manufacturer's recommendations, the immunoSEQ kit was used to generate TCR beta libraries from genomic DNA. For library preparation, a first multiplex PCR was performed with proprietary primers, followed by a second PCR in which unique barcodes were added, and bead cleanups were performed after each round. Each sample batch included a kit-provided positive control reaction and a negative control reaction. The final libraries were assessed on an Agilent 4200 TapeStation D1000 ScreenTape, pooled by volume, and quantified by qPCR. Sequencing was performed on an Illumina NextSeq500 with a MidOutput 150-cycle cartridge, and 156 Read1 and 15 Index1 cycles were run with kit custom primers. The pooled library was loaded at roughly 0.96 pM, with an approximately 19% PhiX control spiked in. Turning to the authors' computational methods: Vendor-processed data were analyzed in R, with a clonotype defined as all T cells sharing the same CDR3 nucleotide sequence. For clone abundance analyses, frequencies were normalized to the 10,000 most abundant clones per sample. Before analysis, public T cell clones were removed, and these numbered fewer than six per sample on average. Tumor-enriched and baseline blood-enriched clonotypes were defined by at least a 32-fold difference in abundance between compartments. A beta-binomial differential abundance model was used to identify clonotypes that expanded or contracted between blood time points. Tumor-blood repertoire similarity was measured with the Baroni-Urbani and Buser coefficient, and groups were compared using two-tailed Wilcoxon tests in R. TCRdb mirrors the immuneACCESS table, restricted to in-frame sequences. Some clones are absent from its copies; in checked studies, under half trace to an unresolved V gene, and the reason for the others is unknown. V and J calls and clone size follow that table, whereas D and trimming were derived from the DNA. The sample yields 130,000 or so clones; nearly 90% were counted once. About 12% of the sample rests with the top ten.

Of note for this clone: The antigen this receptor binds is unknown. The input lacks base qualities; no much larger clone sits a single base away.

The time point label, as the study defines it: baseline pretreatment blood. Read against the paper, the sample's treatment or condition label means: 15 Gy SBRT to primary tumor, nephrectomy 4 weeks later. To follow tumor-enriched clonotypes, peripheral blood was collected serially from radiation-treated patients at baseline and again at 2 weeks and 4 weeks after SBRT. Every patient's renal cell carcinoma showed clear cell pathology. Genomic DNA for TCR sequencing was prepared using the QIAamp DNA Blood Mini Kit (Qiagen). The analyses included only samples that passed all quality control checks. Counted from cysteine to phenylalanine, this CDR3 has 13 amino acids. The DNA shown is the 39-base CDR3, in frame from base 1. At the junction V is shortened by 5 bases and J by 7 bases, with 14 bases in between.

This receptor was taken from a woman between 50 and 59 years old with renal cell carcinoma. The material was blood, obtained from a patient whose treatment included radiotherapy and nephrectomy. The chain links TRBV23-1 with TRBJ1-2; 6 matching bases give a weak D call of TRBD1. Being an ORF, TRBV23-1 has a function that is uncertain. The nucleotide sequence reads TGCGCCAGCAGTAACAGGGAGGTCAGTGGCTACACCTTC. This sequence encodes CASSNREVSGYTF.